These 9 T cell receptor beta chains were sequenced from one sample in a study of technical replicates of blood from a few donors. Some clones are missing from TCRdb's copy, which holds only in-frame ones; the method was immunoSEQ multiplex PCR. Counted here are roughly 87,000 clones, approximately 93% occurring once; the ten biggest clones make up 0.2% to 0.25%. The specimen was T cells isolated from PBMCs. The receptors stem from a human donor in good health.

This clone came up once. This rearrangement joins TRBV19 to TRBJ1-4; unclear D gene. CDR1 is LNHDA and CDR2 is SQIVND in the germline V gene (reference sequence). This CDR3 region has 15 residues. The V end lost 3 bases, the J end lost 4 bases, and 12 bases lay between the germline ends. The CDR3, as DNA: TGTGCCAGTAGTATGGGTTGGGCCAGTAATGAAAAACTGTTTTTT. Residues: CASSMGWASNEKLFF.

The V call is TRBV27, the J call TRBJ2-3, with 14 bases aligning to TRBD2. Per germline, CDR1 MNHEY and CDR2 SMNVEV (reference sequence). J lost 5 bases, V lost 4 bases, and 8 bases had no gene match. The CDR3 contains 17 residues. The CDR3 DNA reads TGTGCCAGCAGTTCGACCCCTGGACTAGCGGGAGGAGATACGCAGTATTTT. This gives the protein CASSSTPGLAGGDTQYF.

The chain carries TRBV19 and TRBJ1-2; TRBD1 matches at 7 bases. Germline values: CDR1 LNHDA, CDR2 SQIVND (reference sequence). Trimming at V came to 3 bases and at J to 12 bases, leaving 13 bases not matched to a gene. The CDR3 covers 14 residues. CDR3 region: CASSMGPTGEEHTF. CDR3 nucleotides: TGTGCCAGTAGTATGGGCCCTACAGGGGAAGAGCACACCTTC.

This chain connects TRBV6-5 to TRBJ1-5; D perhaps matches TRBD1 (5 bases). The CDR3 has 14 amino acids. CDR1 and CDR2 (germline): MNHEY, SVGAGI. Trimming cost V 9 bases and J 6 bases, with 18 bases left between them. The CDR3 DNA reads TGTGCCAGTTCAAGAGGAGGGAGGGGTCAGCCCCAGCATTTT. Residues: CASSRGGRGQPQHF.

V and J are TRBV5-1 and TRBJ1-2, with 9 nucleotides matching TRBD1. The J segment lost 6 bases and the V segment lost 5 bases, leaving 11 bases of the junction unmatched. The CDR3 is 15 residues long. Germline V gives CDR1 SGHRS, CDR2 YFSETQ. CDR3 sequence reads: CASSFIPGQGDGYTF. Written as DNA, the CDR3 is TGCGCCAGCAGTTTTATCCCGGGACAGGGAGATGGCTACACCTTC.

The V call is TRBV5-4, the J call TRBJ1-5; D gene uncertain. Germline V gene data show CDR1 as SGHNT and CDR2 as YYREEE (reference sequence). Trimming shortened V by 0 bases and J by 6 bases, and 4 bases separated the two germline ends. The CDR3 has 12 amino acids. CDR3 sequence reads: CASSLAGQPQHF. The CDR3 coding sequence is TGTGCCAGCAGCTTGGCGGGTCAGCCCCAGCATTTT.

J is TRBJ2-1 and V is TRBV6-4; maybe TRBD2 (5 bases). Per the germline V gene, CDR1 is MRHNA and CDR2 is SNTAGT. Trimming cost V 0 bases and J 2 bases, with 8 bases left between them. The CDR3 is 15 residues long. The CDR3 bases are TGTGCCAGCAGTGACTCCGGGATACCCTACAATGAGCAGTTCTTC. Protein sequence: CASSDSGIPYNEQFF.

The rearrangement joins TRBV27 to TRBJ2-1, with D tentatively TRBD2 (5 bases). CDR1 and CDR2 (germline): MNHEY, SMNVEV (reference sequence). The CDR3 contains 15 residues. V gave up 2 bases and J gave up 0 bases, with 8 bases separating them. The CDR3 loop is CASSLEGSSYNEQFF. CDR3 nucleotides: TGTGCCAGCAGTTTAGAGGGTAGCTCCTACAATGAGCAGTTCTTC.

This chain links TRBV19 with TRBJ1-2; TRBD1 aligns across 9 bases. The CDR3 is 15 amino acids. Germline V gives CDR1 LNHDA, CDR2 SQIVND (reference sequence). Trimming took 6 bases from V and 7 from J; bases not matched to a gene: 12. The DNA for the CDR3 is TGTGCCAGTAGCAACCGCCCGGACAGGGGAGGTGGCTACACCTTC. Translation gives CASSNRPDRGGGYTF.